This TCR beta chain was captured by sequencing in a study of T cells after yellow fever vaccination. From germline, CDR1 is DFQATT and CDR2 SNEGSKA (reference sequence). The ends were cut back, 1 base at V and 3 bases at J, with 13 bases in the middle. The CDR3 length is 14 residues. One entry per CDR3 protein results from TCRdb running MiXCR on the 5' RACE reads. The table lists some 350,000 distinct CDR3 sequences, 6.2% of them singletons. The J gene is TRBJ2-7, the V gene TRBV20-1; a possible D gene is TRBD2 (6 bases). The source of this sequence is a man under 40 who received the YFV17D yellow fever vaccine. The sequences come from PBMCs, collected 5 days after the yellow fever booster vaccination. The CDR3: CSARGAGGVYEQYF. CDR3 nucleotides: TGCAGTGCTAGAGGTGCCGGAGGGGTCTACGAGCAGTACTTC.